The 5 T cell receptor beta chains presented below share a single source sample, sequenced in a study of cytomegalovirus exposure and HLA in healthy donors. The PCR made use of 60 Vbeta and 13 Jbeta primers. Using immunoSEQ multiplex PCR, the repertoire was profiled, and TCRdb retains in-frame clones only, with some absent. Counted here are around 64,000 clones, roughly 77% occurring once; the ten biggest clones make up roughly 6.4%. Source material: PBMCs. The receptors shown here come from a young man in good health and CMV-seropositive.

This chain joins TRBV10-3 and TRBJ1-1, with D unresolved. This CDR3 contains 14 residues. The germline CDR1 and CDR2 sequences are ENHRY and SYGVKD. Between the trimmed V and J ends, which lost 10 bases and 3 bases, there was a span of 18 bases. The DNA of the CDR3 is TGTGCCACCAAACAGCGGGATTTGGACACTGAAGCTTTCTTT. Its translation: CATKQRDLDTEAFF.

Regarding this clone: The junction does not match germline at one end; this may be a read error. V and J are TRBV5-1 and TRBJ2-5; 9 bases are a match to TRBD2. The CDR3 contains 17 residues. CDR1 SGHRS and CDR2 YFSETQ come from the germline V gene. CDR3 loop: CASSLSSGGLSFITQDF. The CDR3 nucleotides read TGCGCCAGCAGCTTGTCAAGCGGGGGGCTTTCGTTCATAACTCAAGACTTC.

CDR3 sequence (DNA): TGTGCCAGCAGCCAGGGCCCTCTCATGAACACTGAAGCTTTCTTT. Its translation: CASSQGPLMNTEAFF. This sequence joins TRBV7-2 and TRBJ1-1, with D maybe TRBD1 (5 bases). The CDR3 extends over 15 amino acids. Germline V gene sequence: CDR1 SGHTA, CDR2 FQGNSA. V was pared by 5 bases and J by 0 bases, with 13 bases between. The variable domain in full, completed from reference TRBV7-2 and TRBJ1-1, reads GAGVSQSPSNKVTEKGKDVELRCDPISGHTALYWYRQSLGQGLEFLIYFQGNSAPDKSGLPSDRFSAERTGGSVSTLTIQRTQQEDSAVYLCASSQGPLMNTEAFFGQGTRLTVV.

The chain couples TRBV19 to TRBJ1-5, with TRBD1 as a possible D gene (6 bases). Trimming stripped 7 bases from V and 2 bases from J, with 18 bases between. The CDR3 covers 16 residues. Germline CDR1 reads LNHDA; CDR2 reads SQIVND (reference sequence). The CDR3 sequence is CASTLRPGGGNQPQHF. In DNA, the CDR3 is TGTGCCAGTACCCTACGACCGGGGGGCGGCAATCAGCCCCAGCATTTT.

The chain employs TRBV9 and TRBJ1-1; 8 bases are shared with TRBD1. V lost 4 bases to trimming and J lost 6 bases; unmatched junction nucleotides: 11. The CDR3 spans 15 residues. Germline lookup yields CDR1 SGDLS and CDR2 YYNGEE. The CDR3 protein is CASSTRQGSPSEAFF. The CDR3 DNA reads as TGTGCCAGCAGCACTCGACAGGGGTCCCCCTCTGAAGCTTTCTTT.